This T cell receptor beta chain was identified in a study of regulatory and conventional T cells in RAG deficiency. Study observations and caveats: In Omenn syndrome, Treg and Tconv repertoires overlapped >85%. Shannon entropy fell and Simpson indices rose in RAG-deficient patients.

V gave up 2 bases and J gave up 6 bases; unmatched junction bases: 5. This CDR3 has 13 residues. The germline V gene encodes CDR1 SGHRS and CDR2 YFSETQ. As concerns this clone: Its antigen is still unknown.

Only in-frame clones appear in the TCRdb table, and some are missing; sequencing was by immunoSEQ multiplex PCR. Of around 22,000 clones in the sample, about 92% were seen once. Blood CD4+ CD25-low CD127-high conventional T cells supplied the genomic DNA template. This sample was shared with a second study, whose subject was regulatory T cells. As reported in that work: Amplification used 52 TRBV primers and 13 TRBJ primers. Skewed V and J usage and few unique V-J pairs marked patient repertoires, most in Tregs.

Sequenced sample: CD4+ T cells sorted from blood. The J gene is TRBJ2-7, the V gene TRBV5-1; TRBD1 matches 7 bases. This TCR came from a human donor in good health. The CDR3: CASSFQRGREQYF. The CDR3 DNA sequence: TGCGCCAGCAGCTTCCAAAGGGGGCGCGAGCAGTACTTC.